This TCR beta chain was found in a study of cytomegalovirus exposure and HLA in healthy donors. About the study: Of a few hundred genotyped donors, about 81% clustered with self-reported Caucasian donors. Study results and caveats: The authors later linked a missense DCLRE1C variant to TCR beta V- and J-gene trimming. Investigators reported approximately 170 TCR beta chains as tied to cytomegalovirus.

The V gene lost 1 base and the J gene lost 11 bases, with 14 bases spanning the gap. From germline, CDR1 is GTSNPN and CDR2 SVGIG (reference sequence). This CDR3 has 12 amino acids. This PCR relied on a set of 60 Vbeta primers and 13 Jbeta primers. Repertoires were generated with immunoSEQ multiplex PCR, while TCRdb's copy carries only in-frame clones and drops some. In the table there are 150,000 or so clones, around 80% of which are singletons. Concerning this clone: Antigen: not known.

Sequencing input: PBMCs. The V gene is TRBV30, the J gene TRBJ1-1; D not certain. The receptor comes from a man aged 18 to 30 in good health and CMV-seropositive. The CDR3 bases are TGTGCCTGGAGTGGAGAGACGGTCGGGGCTTTCTTT. It yields the protein CAWSGETVGAFF.